This paragraph covers one T cell receptor beta chain sequence. The sample comes from a study of blood T cell repertoires in COVID-19. Looking at the study overall: The United States, Italy and Spain supplied acute and convalescent COVID-19 samples. PBMCs, B-cell-depleted T cells, or T cells were the source of the cDNA or gDNA that made up the material.

The germline V gene has CDR1 LGHDT and CDR2 YNNKEL (reference sequence). CDR3 length: 14 amino acids. The V and J ends lost 3 bases and 11 bases, in that order; junction bases with no gene match: 6. The assay was immunoSEQ multiplex PCR, and TCRdb's table has in-frame clones only and misses some. The sample shows tens of thousands of clones, around 87% of them seen only once. Sequenced material: peripheral blood. The J gene is TRBJ1-4, the V gene TRBV3-1 (or the pseudogene TRBV3-2), with 10 positions matching TRBD1. The clonotype originates from a human donor in a cohort sampled during active COVID-19. CDR3 in DNA: TGTGCCAGCAGCCAGGGACAGGGGACGGGGAAACTGTTTTTT. It codes for CASSQGQGTGKLFF.